One sample yielded the 27 T cell receptor beta chains listed below, sequenced in a study of T cells in Graves' hyperthyroidism and ophthalmopathy. The TCR beta CDR3 regions underwent amplification using RNA transcripts as the source. HTBI primers were used for first-round RT-PCR of the TCR CDR3. Using its own MiXCR run on the multiplex PCR reads, TCRdb lists one record per CDR3 protein. The data contain hundreds of thousands of distinct CDR3 sequences, more than 15% of them singletons. Sequencing was carried out using blood. These receptors all stem from a woman younger than 30 with Graves' hyperthyroidism.

This clonotype was seen only a few times. This chain uses TRBV19 with TRBJ1-6; 10 bases match TRBD1. Looked up from germline, CDR1 is LNHDA and CDR2 is SQIVND (reference sequence). The CDR3 has 15 residues. J was trimmed by 7 bases and V by 5 bases; bases with no gene match: 5. Here the CDR3 reads CASSLGGQGNSPLHF. The CDR3 coding sequence is TGTGCCAGTAGTCTCGGGGGACAGGGGAATTCACCCCTCCACTTT.

This clonotype was counted only a few times. The V and J genes are TRBV19 and TRBJ1-2; D is unresolved. The CDR3 consists of 15 residues. Germline V gene data show CDR1 as LNHDA and CDR2 as SQIVND (reference sequence). V lost 1 base and J 4 bases, leaving 13 bases between the germline ends. CDR3 DNA: TGTGCCAGTAGTATAGCCGGCCAGGATCTCTATGGCTACACCTTC. Protein: CASSIAGQDLYGYTF.

The chain is built from TRBV20-1 and TRBJ2-7; 12 positions match TRBD1. The V gene end was trimmed by 7 bases and the J gene end by 6 bases; junction bases not matched to a gene: 10. The germline CDR1 and CDR2 sequences are DFQATT and SNEGSKA (reference sequence). CDR3 length: 14 amino acids. CDR3 in amino acids: CSVGGGTGGFEQYF. The DNA of the CDR3 is TGCAGTGTTGGGGGAGGGACAGGGGGCTTCGAGCAGTACTTC.

The V and J genes are TRBV6-4 and TRBJ1-4; D remains unclear. Deletions cut 6 bases from V and 5 bases from J, with 13 bases between. The CDR3 spans 14 residues. Germline CDR1 is MRHNA and CDR2 is SNTAGT. CDR3 region: CASSLDGHNEKLFF. The CDR3 nucleotides are TGTGCCAGCAGCCTAGACGGGCACAATGAAAAACTGTTTTTT.

This clonotype was recorded a few times. The chain combines TRBV11-2 with TRBJ1-3, with unresolved D. This CDR3 is built from 14 residues. Per the germline V gene, CDR1 is SGHAT and CDR2 is FQNNGV. V dropped 10 bases and J dropped 0 bases, with 13 bases sitting between them. The CDR3 spells CAINPISSGNTIYF. The DNA for the CDR3 is TGTGCCATTAATCCCATTTCCTCTGGAAACACCATATATTTT. Together with reference TRBV11-2 and TRBJ1-3, the CDR3 gives the full variable domain: EAGVAQSPRYKIIEKRQSVAFWCNPISGHATLYWYQQILGQGPKLLIQFQNNGVVDDSQLPKDRFSAERLKGVDSTLKIQPAKLEDSAVYLCAINPISSGNTIYFGEGSWLTVV.

This chain joins TRBV20-1 and TRBJ1-3, with TRBD1 identical over 9 bases. The germline CDR1 and CDR2 sequences are DFQATT and SNEGSKA (reference sequence). V gave up 1 base and J gave up 4 bases; unmatched junction bases: 2. CDR3 size: 14 residues. The CDR3 DNA reads TGCAGTGCTAGAGCCGGGACAGGGGGAAACACCATATATTTT. Protein product: CSARAGTGGNTIYF.

The V and J genes are TRBV6-1 and TRBJ2-1; 8 bases are a match to TRBD1. CDR1 MNHNS and CDR2 SASEGT come from the germline V gene. The CDR3 has 19 amino acids. V was clipped by 5 bases and J by 7 bases; unmatched bases: 22. In nucleotides, the CDR3 is TGTGCCAGCAGTATCCCTCGGTTTCAGGGGGCGAAGTCTAAGAATGAGCAGTTCTTC. Translating gives CASSIPRFQGAKSKNEQFF.

This clonotype was detected many times. V is TRBV28 and J is TRBJ1-3; D is uncertain. V lost 6 bases and J 1 base, leaving 13 bases between the germline ends. The length of the CDR3 is 15 residues. The germline V gene has CDR1 MDHEN and CDR2 SYDVKM. This CDR3 is CASRDLAGSGNTIYF. In nucleotides, the CDR3 is TGTGCCAGCAGGGACTTAGCGGGTTCTGGAAACACCATATATTTT.

The table lists this clonotype with many counts. V is TRBV7-2 and J is TRBJ2-3; 9 nucleotides match TRBD1. Germline trimming cut 5 bases from V and 4 bases from J; bases unmatched to any gene: 4. The CDR3 contains 14 residues. Germline V gene lookup returns CDR1 SGHTA and CDR2 FQGNSA. This CDR3 is CASSGTGRSDTQYF. The CDR3 bases are TGTGCCAGCAGCGGGACAGGGAGGTCAGATACGCAGTATTTT.

This clonotype was found many times. The chain has TRBV7-8 and TRBJ2-1; 14 bases line up with TRBD2. CDR3 length equals 17 residues. Losses at the gene ends were 5 bases for V and 7 bases for J; bases not matched to a gene: 10. Germline V gene data show CDR1 as SGHVS and CDR2 as FQNEAQ. The CDR3 here is CASSEMPGLAGENEQFF. In nucleotides, the CDR3 is TGTGCCAGCAGCGAGATGCCGGGACTAGCGGGAGAGAATGAGCAGTTCTTC. The full variable domain, rest sourced from reference TRBV7-8 and TRBJ2-1, is GAGVSQSPRYKVAKRGQDVALRCDPISGHVSLFWYQQALGQGPEFLTYFQNEAQLDKSGLPSDRFFAERPEGSVSTLKIQRTQQEDSAVYLCASSEMPGLAGENEQFFGPGTRLTVL.

About this clonotype: This sequence may be a read error, since a much larger clone differs from it by one base. This sequence joins TRBV28 and TRBJ1-5; D is uncertain. Between the trimmed V and J ends, which lost 2 bases and 5 bases, there was a span of 16 bases. This CDR3 contains 16 residues. Germline CDR1 and CDR2: MDHEN and SYDVKM. Here the CDR3 reads CASSLSMRVGDQPQHF. The CDR3 DNA is TGTGCCAGCAGTTTAAGTATGAGGGTAGGCGATCAGCCCCAGCATTTT.

The CDR3 loop is CASSRTRGKFSDEQFF. The DNA of the CDR3 is TGTGCCAGTAGTAGAACCCGGGGGAAATTTTCCGATGAGCAGTTCTTC. The rearrangement joins TRBV19 to TRBJ2-1; D possibly corresponds to TRBD2 (6 bases). The CDR3 consists of 16 residues. V lost 4 bases and J lost 8, with 21 bases in between. Germline values: CDR1 LNHDA, CDR2 SQIVND (reference sequence).

This sequence joins TRBV2 and TRBJ1-2; perhaps TRBD1 as D (5 bases). Germline V gene data show CDR1 as SNHLY and CDR2 as FYNNEI. The CDR3 consists of 12 residues. Trimming left V 3 bases short and J 6 bases short, with 8 bases between. As DNA, the CDR3 is TGTGCCAGCAGTGACAGGGTGGATGGCTACACCTTC. It is translated as CASSDRVDGYTF. Looking up the rest from reference TRBV2 and TRBJ1-2 gives the full variable domain: EPEVTQTPSHQVTQMGQEVILRCVPISNHLYFYWYRQILGQKVEFLVSFYNNEISEKSEIFDDQFSVERPDGSNFTLKIRSTKLEDSAMYFCASSDRVDGYTFGSGTRLTVV.

This clonotype has at least ten counts. The V call is TRBV10-3, the J call TRBJ2-2; TRBD2 is a possible D gene (6 bases). The germline V gene has CDR1 ENHRY and CDR2 SYGVKD. With 0 bases removed from V and 4 bases from J, the gap between germline ends came to 12 bases. This CDR3 spans 16 amino acids. The CDR3 DNA reads TGTGCCATCAGTGAGTCTGGAGGGCCGAGCACCGGGGAGCTGTTTTTT. Protein sequence: CAISESGGPSTGELFF.

Worth noting for this clonotype: The junction shows a germline mismatch at one end, possibly a read error. The CDR3 here is CASSPIGLRETEAFF. CDR3 DNA sequence: TGTGCCAGCAGCCCTATCGGTCTCAGGGAGACTGAAGCTTTCTTT. J is TRBJ1-1 and V is TRBV5-1; weak D call: TRBD1 (5 bases). Germline CDR1 reads SGHRS; CDR2 reads YFSETQ. The CDR3 is made up of 15 amino acids.

On this clonotype itself: One junction end does not reproduce the germline sequence, and a read error may be involved. The chain has TRBV4-1 and TRBJ1-6; no clear D gene. CDR1 and CDR2 from the germline V gene are MGHRA and YSYEKL. The CDR3 consists of 15 residues. CDR3 residues: CANSQVTAQNSPLHF. CDR3 nucleotides: TGCGCCAACAGCCAAGTCACCGCCCAAAATTCACCCCTCCACTTT.

This clonotype was seen a few times. The V and J genes are TRBV20-1 and TRBJ2-5; 11 bases fit TRBD1. Trimming took 0 bases from V and 2 from J; bases not matched to a gene: 5. Germline CDR1 is DFQATT and CDR2 is SNEGSKA (reference sequence). This CDR3 comprises 16 residues. The CDR3: CSARDLDRGLQETQYF. The CDR3 DNA sequence: TGCAGTGCTAGAGATTTGGACAGGGGGCTACAAGAGACCCAGTACTTC.

J is TRBJ2-3 and V is TRBV20-1; 15 bases are a match to TRBD2. V lost 3 bases to trimming and J lost 2 bases; unmatched junction nucleotides: 9. The germline CDR1 and CDR2 sequences are DFQATT and SNEGSKA (reference sequence). The CDR3 contains 18 residues. The CDR3 region is CSASRGTSGRSYTDTQYF. CDR3 bases: TGCAGTGCTAGCCGGGGGACTAGCGGGAGGTCCTACACAGATACGCAGTATTTT.

This chain uses TRBV9 with TRBJ1-2; tentatively, D is TRBD1 (6 bases). CDR1 SGDLS and CDR2 YYNGEE come from the germline V gene. Deletions cut 4 bases from V and 5 bases from J, with 24 bases between. CDR3 length: 17 residues. Here the CDR3 reads CASSIRPDVLDRYGYTF. The CDR3 bases are TGTGCCAGCAGCATCCGCCCGGACGTTTTGGACAGATATGGCTACACCTTC.

This clonotype occurred a few times. Being one base from a much bigger clone, this may be a read error. The chain couples TRBV12-3 or TRBV12-4 to TRBJ1-1; unclear D gene. V was trimmed by 8 bases and J by 5 bases, leaving 12 bases between them. The CDR3 runs 12 residues. The CDR3 region is CASARRRTEAFF. CDR3 bases: TGTGCCAGCGCCAGGAGACGGACTGAAGCTTTCTTT.

This clonotype has a count of ten or more. The V gene is TRBV20-1, the J gene TRBJ1-2, with D perhaps matching TRBD1 (5 bases). Germline V lookup: CDR1 DFQATT, CDR2 SNEGSKA (reference sequence). The CDR3 is 14 residues long. V dropped 1 base and J dropped 4 bases, with 13 bases sitting between them. The CDR3 protein is CSARAGRQVYGYTF. The CDR3 nucleotides read TGCAGTGCTAGAGCAGGGCGGCAGGTCTATGGCTACACCTTC.

This clonotype occurred many times. The chain joins TRBV2 to TRBJ1-1; unclear D gene. Trimming took off 4 bases at V and 2 bases at J, with 2 bases between the two ends. Looked up from germline, CDR1 is SNHLY and CDR2 is FYNNEI. There are 11 residues in the CDR3. The CDR3 sequence: CASSANTEAFF. CDR3 DNA sequence: TGTGCCAGCAGTGCCAACACTGAAGCTTTCTTT.

This clonotype was recorded many times. The rearrangement links TRBV7-3 to TRBJ2-5; D is perhaps TRBD1 or TRBD2 (5 bases each). The CDR3 is 15 residues long. Trimming took 1 base from V and 1 from J, leaving 10 bases between them. The germline V gene has CDR1 SGHTA and CDR2 FQGTGA. For the CDR3, the DNA is TGTGCCAGCAGCTTAAACTCGGGACGCCAAGAGACCCAGTACTTC. Residues: CASSLNSGRQETQYF. The entire variable domain, with the rest obtained from reference TRBV7-3 and TRBJ2-5, is as follows: GAGVSQTPSNKVTEKGKYVELRCDPISGHTALYWYRQSLGQGPEFLIYFQGTGAADDSGLPNDRFFAVRPEGSVSTLKIQRTERGDSAVYLCASSLNSGRQETQYFGPGTRLLVL.

This clonotype has ten or more counts. The CDR3 nucleotides are TGTGCCACCCTACTAGCGGCCAGATACAATGAGCAGTTCTTC. This translates into CATLLAARYNEQFF. The rearrangement joins TRBV7-8 to TRBJ2-1; 8 nucleotides match TRBD2. The germline V gene encodes CDR1 SGHVS and CDR2 FQNEAQ. The CDR3 totals 14 residues. J was trimmed by 4 bases and V by 10 bases; bases with no gene match: 9.

The table lists this clonotype with many counts. The rearrangement links TRBV11-3 to TRBJ1-1; D call uncertain. In germline, CDR1 is SGHNT, CDR2 YENEEA. Trimming left V 3 bases short and J 4 bases short, with 6 bases between. This CDR3 is built from 12 residues. CDR3 protein: CASSFERTEAFF. In DNA form, the CDR3 reads TGTGCCAGCAGCTTCGAGCGCACTGAAGCTTTCTTT.

Regarding this clonotype: One end of the junction fails to match germline, which may point to a read error. V usage is TRBV7-7 and J usage is TRBJ2-3, with D hard to call. Germline V gives CDR1 SSHAT, CDR2 FNYEAQ (reference sequence). The CDR3 extends over 13 amino acids. CDR3 coding DNA: TGTGCTAGCAGCTCCGGGCCATCAGATACGCAGTATTTT. It encodes CASSSGPSDTQYF.

The chain links TRBV6-1 to TRBJ2-7; 7 bases fit TRBD1. The CDR3 extends over 15 amino acids. Trimming at V came to 8 bases and at J to 2 bases, leaving 12 bases not matched to a gene. Germline CDR1 and CDR2: MNHNS and SASEGT. The CDR3 coding sequence is TGTGCCAGCGCCCCCGGACAGGAACCCCCCTACGAGCAGTACTTC. Its translation: CASAPGQEPPYEQYF.